This T cell receptor beta chain was recovered during a study of shared clonotypes between healthy human individuals. CD8 cells regarded as naive lacked CD45RO, were positively chosen for CCR7, and omitted terminally differentiated effector memory CD45RA+ cells. The protocol was immunoSEQ multiplex PCR, while the TCRdb copy is restricted to in-frame clones and leaves out a portion. The table lists hundreds of thousands of clones, roughly 95% of them singletons, with 0.11% in the top ten. This TCR derives from a woman in her twenties or thirties in good health. Source material: naive CD8+ T cells sorted from blood.

CDR3 region: CASSPQAAGGDGGETQYF. Written as DNA, the CDR3 is TGTGCCAGCAGCCCCCAAGCAGCGGGAGGAGATGGGGGAGAGACCCAGTACTTC. The chain employs TRBV7-7 and TRBJ2-5, with 9 bases lining up with TRBD2. Per the germline V gene, CDR1 is SSHAT and CDR2 is FNYEAQ (reference sequence). Losses at the gene ends were 5 bases for V and 4 bases for J; bases not matched to a gene: 17. This CDR3 is 18 amino acids long.